Following are 2 T cell receptor beta chains from one sample sequenced in a study of shared T cell receptors in the human thymus. The repertoire was sequenced with immunoSEQ multiplex PCR; TCRdb's copy has only in-frame clones and lacks some. Of about 380,000 clones listed, about 95% are singletons. The sample taken for sequencing was thymocytes. Source of these receptors: a human donor.

This sequence joins TRBV6-1 and TRBJ1-1, with D tentatively TRBD1 (5 bases). In germline, CDR1 is MNHNS, CDR2 SASEGT. The CDR3 has 19 residues. V lost 1 base, J lost 1 base, and 22 bases lay in between. Here the CDR3 reads CASSEEEVEGGTANTEAFF. In DNA, the CDR3 is TGTGCCAGCAGTGAAGAAGAAGTCGAGGGAGGGACGGCGAACACTGAAGCTTTCTTT.

The chain recombines TRBV5-8 with TRBJ2-1; TRBD2 is a possible D gene (6 bases). Looked up from germline, CDR1 is SGHTS and CDR2 is YDEGEE. V was shortened by 3 bases and J by 4 bases, with 8 bases between the two germline ends. The CDR3 length is 13 residues. CDR3 protein: CASSWGLYNEQFF. CDR3 DNA: TGTGCCAGCAGCTGGGGACTGTACAATGAGCAGTTCTTC.